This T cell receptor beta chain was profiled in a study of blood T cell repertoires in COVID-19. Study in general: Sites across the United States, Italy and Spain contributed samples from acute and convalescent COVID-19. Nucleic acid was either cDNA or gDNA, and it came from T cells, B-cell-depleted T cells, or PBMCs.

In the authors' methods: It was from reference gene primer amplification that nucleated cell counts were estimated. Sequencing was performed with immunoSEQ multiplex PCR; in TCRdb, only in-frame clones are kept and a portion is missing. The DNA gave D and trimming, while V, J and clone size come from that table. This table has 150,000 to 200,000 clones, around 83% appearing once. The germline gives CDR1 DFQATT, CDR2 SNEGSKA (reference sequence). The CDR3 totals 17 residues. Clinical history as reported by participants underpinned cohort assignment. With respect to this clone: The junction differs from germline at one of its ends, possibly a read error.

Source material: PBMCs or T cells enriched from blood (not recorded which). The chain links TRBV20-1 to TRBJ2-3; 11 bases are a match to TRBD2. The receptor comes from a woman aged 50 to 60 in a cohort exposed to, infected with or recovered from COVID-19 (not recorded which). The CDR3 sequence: CRASLAGGQGGTDTQYF. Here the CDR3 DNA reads TGCCGTGCTAGTTTAGCGGGGGGGCAGGGGGGCACAGATACGCAGTATTTT.